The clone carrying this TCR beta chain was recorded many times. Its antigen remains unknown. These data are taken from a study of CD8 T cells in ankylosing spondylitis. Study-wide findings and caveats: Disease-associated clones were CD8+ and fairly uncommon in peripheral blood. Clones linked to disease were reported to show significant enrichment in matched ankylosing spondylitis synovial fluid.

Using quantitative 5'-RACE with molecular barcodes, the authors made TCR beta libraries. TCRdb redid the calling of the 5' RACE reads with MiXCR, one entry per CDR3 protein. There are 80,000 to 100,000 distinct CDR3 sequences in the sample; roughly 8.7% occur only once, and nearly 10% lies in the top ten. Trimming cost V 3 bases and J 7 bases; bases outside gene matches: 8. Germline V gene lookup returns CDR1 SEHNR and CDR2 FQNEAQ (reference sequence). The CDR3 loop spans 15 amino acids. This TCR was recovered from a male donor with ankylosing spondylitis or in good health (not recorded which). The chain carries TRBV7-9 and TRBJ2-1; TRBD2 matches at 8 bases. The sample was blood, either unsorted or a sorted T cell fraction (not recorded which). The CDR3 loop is CASSFQGGRTNEQFF. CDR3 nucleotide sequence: TGTGCCAGCAGCTTTCAGGGCGGGAGGACTAATGAGCAGTTCTTC.